This T cell receptor (beta chain) was recorded in a study of shared clonotypes between healthy human individuals. The data were produced by immunoSEQ multiplex PCR, yet TCRdb's version contains in-frame clones alone and is incomplete. The table includes about 1,800,000 clones, approximately 95% detected once. Terminally differentiated effector memory CD45RA+ cells were left out of the naive CD8 fraction, which was CD45RO-negative and positively selected for CCR7. The CDR3 sequence is 15 residues long. The ends lost 5 bases at V and 6 bases at J; junction bases unmatched: 7. Germline-derived CDR1 and CDR2 are SGHVS and FNYEAQ.

Material for sequencing was naive CD8+ T cells sorted from blood. The TCR sequence derives from a man between 18 and 29 years old in good health. The chain is built from TRBV7-6 and TRBJ1-6; 7 bases fit TRBD1. DNA of the CDR3: TGTGCCAGCAGCGCGGGACAGAACTTTAATTCACCCCTCCACTTT. Translating gives CASSAGQNFNSPLHF.